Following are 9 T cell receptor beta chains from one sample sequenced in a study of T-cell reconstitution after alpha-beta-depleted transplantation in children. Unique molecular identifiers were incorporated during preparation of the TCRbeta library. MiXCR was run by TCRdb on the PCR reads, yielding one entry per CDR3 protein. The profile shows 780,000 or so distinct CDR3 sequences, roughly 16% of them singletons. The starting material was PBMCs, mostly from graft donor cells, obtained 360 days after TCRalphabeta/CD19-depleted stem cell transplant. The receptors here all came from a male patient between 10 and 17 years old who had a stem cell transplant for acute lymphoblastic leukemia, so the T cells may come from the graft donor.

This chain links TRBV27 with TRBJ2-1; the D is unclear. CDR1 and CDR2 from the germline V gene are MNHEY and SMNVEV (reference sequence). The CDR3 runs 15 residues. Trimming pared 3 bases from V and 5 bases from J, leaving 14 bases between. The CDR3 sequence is CASSLAPPTNNEQFF. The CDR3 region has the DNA TGTGCCAGCAGTTTGGCCCCACCCACAAACAATGAGCAGTTCTTC.

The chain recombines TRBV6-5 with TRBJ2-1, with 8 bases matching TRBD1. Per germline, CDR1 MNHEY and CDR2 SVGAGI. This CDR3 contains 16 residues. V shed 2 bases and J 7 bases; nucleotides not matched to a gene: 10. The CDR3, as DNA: TGTGCCAGCAGTTACGGGCTTGTGCAGGGGGCAAATGAGCAGTTCTTC. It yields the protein CASSYGLVQGANEQFF.

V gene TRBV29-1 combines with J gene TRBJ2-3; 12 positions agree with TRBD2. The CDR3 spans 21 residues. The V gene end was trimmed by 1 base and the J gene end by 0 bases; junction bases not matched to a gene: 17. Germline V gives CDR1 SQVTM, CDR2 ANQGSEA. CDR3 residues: CSVEARRLGLAGPLSTDTQYF. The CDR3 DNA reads TGCAGCGTTGAAGCCCGACGGCTAGGACTAGCGGGACCACTTAGCACAGATACGCAGTATTTT.

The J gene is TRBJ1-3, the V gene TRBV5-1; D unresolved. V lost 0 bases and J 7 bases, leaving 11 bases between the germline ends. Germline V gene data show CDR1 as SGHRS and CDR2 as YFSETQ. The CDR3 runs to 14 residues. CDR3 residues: CASSLGPHDNTIYF. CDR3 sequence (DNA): TGCGCCAGCAGCTTGGGACCTCACGACAACACCATATATTTT.

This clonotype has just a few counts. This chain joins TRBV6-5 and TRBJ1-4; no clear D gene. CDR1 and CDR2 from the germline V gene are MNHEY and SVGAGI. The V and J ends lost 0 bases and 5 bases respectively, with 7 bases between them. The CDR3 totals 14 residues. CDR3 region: CASSYSVRNEKLFF. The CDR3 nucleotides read TGTGCCAGCAGTTACTCGGTCAGGAATGAAAAACTGTTTTTT.

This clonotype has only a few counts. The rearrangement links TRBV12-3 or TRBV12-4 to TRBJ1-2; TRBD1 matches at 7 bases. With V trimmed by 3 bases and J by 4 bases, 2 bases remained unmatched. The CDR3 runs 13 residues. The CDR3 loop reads CASSFRDSYGYTF. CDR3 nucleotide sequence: TGTGCCAGCAGTTTCCGGGACAGCTATGGCTACACCTTC.

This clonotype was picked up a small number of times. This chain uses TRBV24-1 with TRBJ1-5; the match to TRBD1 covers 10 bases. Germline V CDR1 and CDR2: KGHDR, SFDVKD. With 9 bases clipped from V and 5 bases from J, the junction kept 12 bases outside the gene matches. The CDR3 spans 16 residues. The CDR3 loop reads CATSPSGQGTHQPQHF. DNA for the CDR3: TGTGCCACCTCCCCCTCGGGACAGGGGACCCATCAGCCCCAGCATTTT.

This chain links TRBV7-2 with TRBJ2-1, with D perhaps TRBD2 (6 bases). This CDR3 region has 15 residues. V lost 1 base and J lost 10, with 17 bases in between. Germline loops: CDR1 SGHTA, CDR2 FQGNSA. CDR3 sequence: CASSLDAGSEREQFF. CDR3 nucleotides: TGTGCCAGCAGCTTAGACGCCGGGAGTGAAAGAGAGCAGTTCTTC.

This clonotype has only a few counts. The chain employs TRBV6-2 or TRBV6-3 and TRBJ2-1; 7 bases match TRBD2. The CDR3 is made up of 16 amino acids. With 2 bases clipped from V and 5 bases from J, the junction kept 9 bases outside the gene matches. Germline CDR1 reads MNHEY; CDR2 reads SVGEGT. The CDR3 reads CASSYPGLVVDNEQFF. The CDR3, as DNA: TGTGCCAGCAGTTACCCCGGACTAGTAGTGGACAATGAGCAGTTCTTC.